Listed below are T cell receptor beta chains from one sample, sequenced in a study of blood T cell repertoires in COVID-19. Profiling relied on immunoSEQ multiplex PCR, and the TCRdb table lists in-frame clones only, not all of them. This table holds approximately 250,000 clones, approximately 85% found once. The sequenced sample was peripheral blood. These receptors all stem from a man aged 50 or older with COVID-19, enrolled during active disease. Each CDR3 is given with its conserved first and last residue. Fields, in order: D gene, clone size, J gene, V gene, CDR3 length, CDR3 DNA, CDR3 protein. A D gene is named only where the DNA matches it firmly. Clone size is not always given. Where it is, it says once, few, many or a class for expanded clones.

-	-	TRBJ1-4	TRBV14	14	TGTGCCAGCAGCCAAGATAAGCGCGGGGTAAAACTGTTTTTT	CASSQDKRGVKLFF
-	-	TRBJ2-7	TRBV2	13	TGTGCCAGCAATAGCGGAAGCTCCTACGAGCAGTACTTC	CASNSGSSYEQYF
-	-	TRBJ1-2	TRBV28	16	TGTGCCAGTACCAGTTCCGGACCCGCTTTAGGAGGGGGCTACACCTTC	CASTSSGPALGGGYTF
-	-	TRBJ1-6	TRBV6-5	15	TGTGCCAGCAGTTACCGGCAGGGGTTGCATTCACCCCTCCACTTT	CASSYRQGLHSPLHF
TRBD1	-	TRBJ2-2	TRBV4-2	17	TGTGCCAGCAGCCAAGATCAGGGGGCAGCGAACACCGGGGAGCTGTTTTTT	CASSQDQGAANTGELFF
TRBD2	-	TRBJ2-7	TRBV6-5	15	TGTGCCAGCTTGGGACTAGCGGGGGGGCCTAACGAGCAGTACTTC	CASLGLAGGPNEQYF
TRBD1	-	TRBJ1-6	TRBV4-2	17	TGTGCCAGCAGCCAATTTATGATGGACAGGGCTCGATCACCCCTCCACTTT	CASSQFMMDRARSPLHF
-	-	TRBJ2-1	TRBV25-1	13	TGTGCCAGCAGGAGCCCGGTTGGAGCTGAGCAGTTCTTC	CASRSPVGAEQFF
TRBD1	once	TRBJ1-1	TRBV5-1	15	TGCGCCAGCAGCCGGACGACAGGGACGGGCACTGAAGCTTTCTTT	CASSRTTGTGTEAFF
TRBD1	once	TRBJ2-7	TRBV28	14	TGTGCCAGCAGTTTAAGGCAGGGGGCGGAGGAGCAGTACTTC	CASSLRQGAEEQYF
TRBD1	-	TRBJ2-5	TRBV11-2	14	TGTGCCAGCAGCTTTACAGGGGGAGGTGAGACCCAGTACTTC	CASSFTGGGETQYF
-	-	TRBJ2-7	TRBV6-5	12	TGTGCCAGCAGTCCGTCGGTGGGCCCCAGGAACTTC	CASSPSVGPRNF
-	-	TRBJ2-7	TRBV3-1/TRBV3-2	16	TGTGCCAGCAGCCAACCCTCGGGACACCGCTCCTACGAGCAGTACTTC	CASSQPSGHRSYEQYF
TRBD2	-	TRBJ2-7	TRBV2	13	TGTGCCAGCAGGAGGACTAGTTGGTACGAGCAGTACTTC	CASRRTSWYEQYF
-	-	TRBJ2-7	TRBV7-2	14	TGTGCCAGCAGCCCAGGGGGGAGCTCCTACGAGCAGTACTTC	CASSPGGSSYEQYF
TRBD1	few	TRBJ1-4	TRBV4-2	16	TGTGCCAGCAGCCAACCGGGACAGGACTGGAATGAAAAACTGTTTTTT	CASSQPGQDWNEKLFF
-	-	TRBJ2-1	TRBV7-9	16	TGTGCCAGCAGCTTAGGGACAGCGAGCTCCTACAATGAGCAGTTCTTC	CASSLGTASSYNEQFF
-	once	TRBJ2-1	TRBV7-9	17	TGTGCCAGCACCCCGGGACAAGGTCTAAAGGCCTACAATGAGCAGTTCTTC	CASTPGQGLKAYNEQFF
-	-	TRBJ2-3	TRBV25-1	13	TGTGCCAGCAGTGAATTCAGGATGGATACGCAGTATTTT	CASSEFRMDTQYF
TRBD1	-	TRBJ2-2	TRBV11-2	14	TGTGCCAGCAGCTTAACAGGGGGGACCGGGGAGCTGTTTTTT	CASSLTGGTGELFF
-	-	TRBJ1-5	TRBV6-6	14	TGTGCCAGCAGACCCACAGGGCCCAATCAGCCCCAGCATTTT	CASRPTGPNQPQHF
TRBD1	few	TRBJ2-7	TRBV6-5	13	TGTGCCAGCTACCAGACAGGGACGGACGAGCAGTACTTC	CASYQTGTDEQYF
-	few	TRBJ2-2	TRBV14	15	TGTGCCAGCGGCTTAACAGGGTCGGGCACCGGGGAGCTGTTTTTT	CASGLTGSGTGELFF
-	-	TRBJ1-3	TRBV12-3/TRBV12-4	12	TGTGCCAGCAGACTAAGTGGAAACACCATATATTTT	CASRLSGNTIYF
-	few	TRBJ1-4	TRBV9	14	TGTGCCAGCAGCGTTTATGGGGCGGGGGAAAAACTGTTTTTT	CASSVYGAGEKLFF
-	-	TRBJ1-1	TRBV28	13	TGTGCCAGCAGTCGCGCAGGGGAGACTGAAGCTTTCTTT	CASSRAGETEAFF
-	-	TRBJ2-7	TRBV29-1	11	TGCAGCGTTGTGGCAGGGAACAAGCAGTACTTC	CSVVAGNKQYF
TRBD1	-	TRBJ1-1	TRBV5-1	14	TGCGCCAGCAGCCCGGGGACAGGCAACACTGAAGCTTTCTTT	CASSPGTGNTEAFF
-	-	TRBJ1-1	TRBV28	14	TGTGCCAGCAGTTCTCAGGGTGAAAAAGCTGAAGCTTTCTTT	CASSSQGEKAEAFF
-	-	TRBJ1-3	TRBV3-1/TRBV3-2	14	TGTGCCAGCAGCTCCCGGGACAAAGGAAACACCATATATTTT	CASSSRDKGNTIYF
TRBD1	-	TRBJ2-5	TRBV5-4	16	TGTGCCAGCAGCTCGACAGGGGGGGTTTCGCAGGAGACCCAGTACTTC	CASSSTGGVSQETQYF
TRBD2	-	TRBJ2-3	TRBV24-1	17	TGTGCCACCAGTGATTTGCCGGGACTAGCGGGTTTAGATACGCAGTATTTT	CATSDLPGLAGLDTQYF
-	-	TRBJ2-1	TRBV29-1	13	TGCAGCGTTGGTCAGGGGATTCGGAATGAGCAGTTCTTC	CSVGQGIRNEQFF
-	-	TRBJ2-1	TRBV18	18	TGTGCCAGCTCACCAGTAAGCCCCGGGGGTTTCACCTACAATGAGCAGTTCTTC	CASSPVSPGGFTYNEQFF
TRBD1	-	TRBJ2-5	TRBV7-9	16	TGTGCCAGCAGCTCCCCCCCGGGACAGTCCACAGGGGCCCAGTACTTC	CASSSPPGQSTGAQYF
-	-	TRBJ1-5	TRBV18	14	TGTGCCAGCTCAGCCACAGGGCGGGATCAGCCCCAGCATTTT	CASSATGRDQPQHF
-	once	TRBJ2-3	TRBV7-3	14	TGTGCCAGCAGCTCGACTGCTAGCACAGATACGCAGTATTTT	CASSSTASTDTQYF
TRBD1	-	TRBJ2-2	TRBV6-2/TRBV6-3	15	TGTGCCAGCAGTTCAGGACAGGGGGACACCGGGGAGCTGTTTTTT	CASSSGQGDTGELFF
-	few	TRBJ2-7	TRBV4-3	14	TGCGCCAGCAGCCACTCAGGGATGAAAAACGAGCAGTACTTC	CASSHSGMKNEQYF
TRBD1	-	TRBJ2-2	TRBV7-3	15	TGTGCCAGCAGCCCGGACAGGGAGGCCACCGGGGAGCTGTTTTTT	CASSPDREATGELFF
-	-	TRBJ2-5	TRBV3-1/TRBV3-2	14	TGTGCCAGCAGCCACCCGTTTTCGCAAGAGACCCAGTACTTC	CASSHPFSQETQYF
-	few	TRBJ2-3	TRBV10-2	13	TGCGCCAGCCGCATTCGGGGCACAGATACGCAGTATTTT	CASRIRGTDTQYF
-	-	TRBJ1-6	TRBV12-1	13	TGTGCCAGCAGCTTTGTTACAGGGGGCCACCTCCACTTT	CASSFVTGGHLHF
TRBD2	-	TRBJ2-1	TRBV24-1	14	TGTGCCACCTCGGCCAGCGGGGGGATGTATGAGCAGTTCTTC	CATSASGGMYEQFF
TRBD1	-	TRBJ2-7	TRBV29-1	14	TGCAGCGTTCCCGGGACAGGGAACGGCTACGAGCAGTACTTC	CSVPGTGNGYEQYF
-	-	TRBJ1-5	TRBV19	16	TGTGCCAGTAGTACTTCCTACGGACAGAACCATCAGCCCCAGCATTTT	CASSTSYGQNHQPQHF
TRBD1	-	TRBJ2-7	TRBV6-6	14	TGTGCCAGCAGACCCGGGACAGGGGGTAACGAGCAGTACTTC	CASRPGTGGNEQYF
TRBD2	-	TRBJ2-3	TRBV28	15	TGTGCCAGCCACTCTGGGGGGGGGACTCCAGATACGCAGTATTTT	CASHSGGGTPDTQYF
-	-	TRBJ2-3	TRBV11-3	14	TGTGCCAGCAGCCCTGGCCCTAGCACAGATACGCAGTATTTT	CASSPGPSTDTQYF
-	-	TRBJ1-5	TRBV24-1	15	TGTGCCACCAGTGATTCGCGGGGGTACAATCAGCCCCAGCATTTT	CATSDSRGYNQPQHF
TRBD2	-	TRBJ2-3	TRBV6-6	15	TGTGCCAGCAGTTCGTCGGGGGGGGCCGGAGATACGCAGTATTTT	CASSSSGGAGDTQYF
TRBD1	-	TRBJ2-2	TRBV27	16	TGTGCCAGCAGATCAAGTAGGGACAGGGTGACCGGGGAGCTGTTTTTT	CASRSSRDRVTGELFF
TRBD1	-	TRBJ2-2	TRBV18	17	TGTGCCAGCTCACCACCTCGCGGGACAGGGGGCTCCGGGGAGCTGTTTTTT	CASSPPRGTGGSGELFF
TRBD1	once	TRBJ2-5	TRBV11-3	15	TGTGCCAGCAGCCTCGGGACAGGGGTTGGAGAGACCCAGTACTTC	CASSLGTGVGETQYF
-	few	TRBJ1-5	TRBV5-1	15	TGCGCCAGCAGCTTGGATACAGGCCAGAATCAGCCCCAGCATTTT	CASSLDTGQNQPQHF
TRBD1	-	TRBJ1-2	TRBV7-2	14	TGTGCCAGCAACCCAACTCAGGGGGCAGGTGGCTACACCTTC	CASNPTQGAGGYTF
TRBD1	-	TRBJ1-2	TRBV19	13	TGTGCCAGTAGTACCGACAGGGCCTATGGCTACACCTTC	CASSTDRAYGYTF